A selection of T cell receptor beta chains follows, all from one sample in a study of blood T cells in healthy people across ages. A single record per CDR3 protein comes from TCRdb applying MiXCR to the 5' RACE reads. The sample lists 550,000 to 750,000 distinct CDR3 sequences, roughly 20% occurring once. Material for sequencing was blood. These receptors originate from a man between 65 and 79 years old in good health. Both conserved end residues are part of each CDR3. The D gene is left open where the match is weak. Where a row states a size, it is once, few, many or the class of an expanded clone; other rows omit it.

>few|18|TRBD2|TRBJ2-7|TRBV28
TGTGCCAGCAGTTTATGGCGGACTAGCGGGACTAGGGGCCACGAGCAGTACTTC
CASSLWRTSGTRGHEQYF
>-|15|TRBD1|TRBJ2-2|TRBV12-3/TRBV12-4
TGTGCCAGCAGTTGGGGGACAGGGAACACCGGGGAGCTGTTTTTT
CASSWGTGNTGELFF
>-|15|TRBD2|TRBJ2-5|TRBV28
TGTGCCAGCAGCCGACTAGCGGGAGTAGAAAAGACCCAGTACTTC
CASSRLAGVEKTQYF
>many|11|-|TRBJ2-2|TRBV12-3/TRBV12-4
TGTGCCAGCAGTCCGACAGGAACTCTGTTTTTT
CASSPTGTLFF
>-|17|TRBD1|TRBJ2-2|TRBV6-1
TGTGCCTGCAGGGTAACCCAGCCGGGACAGGGGACCGGGGAGCTGTTTTTT
CACRVTQPGQGTGELFF
>-|15|-|TRBJ1-2|TRBV15
TGTGCCACCAGCAGAGAGTGGGACAAGAACTATGGCTACACCTTC
CATSREWDKNYGYTF
>few|15|-|TRBJ2-5|TRBV5-5
TGTGCCAGCGGCTTGGCCGGCAGGTACCAAGAGACCCAGTACTTC
CASGLAGRYQETQYF
>few|14|-|TRBJ2-3|TRBV7-9
TGTGCCAGCAGCCCACGACGGGGGCCGGATACGCAGTATTTT
CASSPRRGPDTQYF
>few|12|-|TRBJ2-5|TRBV29-1
TGCAGCGCCGCAGGGAACGAAGAGACCCAGTACTTC
CSAAGNEETQYF
>-|13|-|TRBJ2-7|TRBV2
TGTGCCAGCAGTACCGGGCCCCAAGGGGAGCAGTACTTC
CASSTGPQGEQYF
>-|14|TRBD1|TRBJ2-5|TRBV2
TGTGCCAGCAGTGAACAGGGGGCACAAGAGACCCAGTACTTC
CASSEQGAQETQYF
>-|13|-|TRBJ1-1|TRBV6-2/TRBV6-3
TGTGCCAGCGGCCCAAGGGTGAACACTGAAGCTTTCTTT
CASGPRVNTEAFF
>-|15|-|TRBJ2-7|TRBV7-8
TGTGCCAGCAGCGCAGGGGGGGCGGGAAGCCACGAGCAGTACTTC
CASSAGGAGSHEQYF
>-|12|-|TRBJ2-5|TRBV11-2
TGTGCCAGCAGCTTAGTTTTGCAACCGCTGCACTTC
CASSLVLQPLHF
>-|16|TRBD2|TRBJ2-3|TRBV7-2
TGTGCCAGCAGCCGGTCGGGCGGGAGTAGTACAGATACGCAGTATTTT
CASSRSGGSSTDTQYF
>few|17|-|TRBJ1-4|TRBV4-3
TGCGCCGGCAGCCAAGATGTCGGCAGGGCGGTGGGTGAAAAACTGTTTTTT
CAGSQDVGRAVGEKLFF
>-|14|-|TRBJ2-3|TRBV10-1
TGCGCCAGGCCGATAAAAGCGGGCGCAGATACGCAGTATTTT
CARPIKAGADTQYF
>-|17|TRBD2|TRBJ2-7|TRBV11-2
TGTGCCAGCAGCTTAACTAGCGGGAGGGCCGCGTCCTACGAGCAGTACTTC
CASSLTSGRAASYEQYF
>-|14|-|TRBJ2-1|TRBV20-1
TGCAGTGCTAGAGGCGCGGCGGGACGGGATGAGCAGTTCTTC
CSARGAAGRDEQFF
>-|15|-|TRBJ1-5|TRBV24-1
TGTGCCACCAGTGGAGGGCCGGGAAGCAATCAGCCCCAGCATTTT
CATSGGPGSNQPQHF
>-|15|-|TRBJ1-4|TRBV5-5
TGTGCCAGCAGCGTCACAGGGTTCCTTAATGAAAAACTGTTTTTT
CASSVTGFLNEKLFF
>-|13|-|TRBJ2-7|TRBV20-1
TGCAGTGCTAGTTGGTCGGGTTCGGACGAGCGGTACTTC
CSASWSGSDERYF
>once|11|-|TRBJ1-2|TRBV20-1
TGCAGTGCGGGCAGGGACTATGGCTACACCTTC
CSAGRDYGYTF
>-|15|-|TRBJ2-3|TRBV24-1
TGTGCCACCAGTGATTCCCGGGACTCCACAGATACGCAGTATTTT
CATSDSRDSTDTQYF
>-|14|-|TRBJ2-7|TRBV18
TGTGCCAGCTCACGGAAAGACAACTCCTACGAGCAGTACTTC
CASSRKDNSYEQYF
>few|16|-|TRBJ2-5|TRBV27
TGTGCCAGCAGTTTACGCATTTCGGCACCGCAAGAGACCCAGTACTTC
CASSLRISAPQETQYF
>many|15|TRBD1|TRBJ2-3|TRBV20-1
TGCAGTGCTAGAGGGACAGGGGGCGACACAGATACGCAGTATTTT
CSARGTGGDTDTQYF
>-|13|-|TRBJ2-1|TRBV7-9
TGTGCCAGGAGCTTAGAGGGACCCAATGAGCAGTTCTTC
CARSLEGPNEQFF
>many|19|TRBD1|TRBJ1-3|TRBV4-1
TGCGCCAGCAGCTATCCGGGACAGGCGTCCTACTTCTCTGGAAACACCATATATTTT
CASSYPGQASYFSGNTIYF
>-|15|-|TRBJ1-4|TRBV20-1
TGCAGTGCTAGAGATTCGAGGACAACTAATGAAAAACTGTTTTTT
CSARDSRTTNEKLFF
>-|13|-|TRBJ2-5|TRBV7-2
TGTGCCAGCAGCCTGCTGGGGTTGGAGACCCAGTACTTC
CASSLLGLETQYF
>few|15|-|TRBJ2-5|TRBV7-8
TGTGCCAGCAGCTACGGAGGGGGCGCCGAAGAGACCCAGTACTTC
CASSYGGGAEETQYF
>-|14|TRBD2|TRBJ2-5|TRBV20-1
TGCAGTGCTGCGGGAGGTTCCCTGGGGGAGACCCAGTACTTC
CSAAGGSLGETQYF
>many|19|-|TRBJ2-1|TRBV7-9
TGTGCCAGCAGCTTAGCTACGATGAGGACCGGACCCTCCTACAATGAGCAGTTCTTC
CASSLATMRTGPSYNEQFF
>-|15|-|TRBJ2-2|TRBV9
TGTGCCAGCAGCCGTACAGACTATTCCCCCGGGGAGCTGTTTTTT
CASSRTDYSPGELFF
>many|14|-|TRBJ1-2|TRBV20-1
TGCAGTGCTAGAGATGGGAACGGACCCACAGGCTACACCTTC
CSARDGNGPTGYTF
>few|21|-|TRBJ2-7|TRBV6-2/TRBV6-3
TGTGCCAGCAGCTCACAGGGGACGGGGGCAAGACAAGGGACCTTCTCCTACGAGCAGTACTTC
CASSSQGTGARQGTFSYEQYF
>-|12|-|TRBJ2-7|TRBV12-3/TRBV12-4
TGTGCCAGCAGTCGATCTGGCTACGAGCAGTACTTC
CASSRSGYEQYF
>few|15|-|TRBJ2-3|TRBV4-3
TGCGCCAGCAGCCAAGAAAGGGAGTTCGCAGATACGCAGTATTTT
CASSQEREFADTQYF
>few|14|TRBD2|TRBJ2-7|TRBV20-1
TGCAGTGCCGCCGATCTAGCGGGAGCCTACGAGCAGTACTTC
CSAADLAGAYEQYF
>-|13|-|TRBJ2-3|TRBV28
TGTGCCAGCACCCACCGGCTGACAGATACGCAGTATTTT
CASTHRLTDTQYF
>few|13|-|TRBJ1-3|TRBV28
TGTGCCAGCGAGGGGCTTGGTGGAAACACCATATATTTT
CASEGLGGNTIYF
>few|16|-|TRBJ2-6|TRBV28
TGTGCCAGCAGCTGGGGAACAAAGTCCGGGGCCAACGTCCTGACTTTC
CASSWGTKSGANVLTF
>-|17|TRBD2|TRBJ2-1|TRBV12-3/TRBV12-4
TGTGCCAGCAGTCCTTCTAGCGGGAGGTGGTCCTACAATGAGCAGTTCTTC
CASSPSSGRWSYNEQFF
>many|16|TRBD2|TRBJ2-1|TRBV28
TGTGCCAGCAGTGCGACTAGCGGGATTACCTACAATGAGCAGTTCTTC
CASSATSGITYNEQFF
>once|15|TRBD2|TRBJ2-5|TRBV20-1
TGCAGTGCTAGAGAGATGGGGAGCGGGAGTGAGACCCAGTACTTC
CSAREMGSGSETQYF
>-|15|TRBD1|TRBJ1-2|TRBV7-2
TGTGCCAGCAGCTTAACCCTGACAGGGTCCTATGGCTACACCTTC
CASSLTLTGSYGYTF
>few|16|-|TRBJ2-6|TRBV7-2
TGTGCCAGCAGCTCGGGCCCTGGCTCTGGGGCCAACGTCCTGACTTTC
CASSSGPGSGANVLTF
>few|14|-|TRBJ1-3|TRBV20-1
TGCAGTGCGCGACTGGGGGGCTCTGGAAACACCATATATTTT
CSARLGGSGNTIYF
>many|13|-|TRBJ2-7|TRBV7-2
TGTGCCAGCAGCTTCCCTGGCCCCTACGAGCAGTACTTC
CASSFPGPYEQYF